A single sample is the source of the 15 T cell receptor beta chains below, sequenced in a study of metastatic and nonmetastatic thyroid tumors. TCRdb reprocessed the PCR reads via MiXCR. The repertoire holds 21,000 or so clones, with about 30% as singletons. All patients reached thyroid surgery having received no treatment beforehand. Specimen: tumor tissue. Source of these receptors: a male donor with papillary thyroid cancer or a benign thyroid nodule (not recorded which). Some clones in this sample may be carry-over from other donors' samples.

The genes are TRBV3-1 and TRBJ1-1, with D possibly matching TRBD1 (5 bases). This CDR3 has 13 residues. The V end lost 3 bases, the J end lost 3 bases, and 8 bases lay between the germline ends. Germline V gene data show CDR1 as LGHDT and CDR2 as YNNKEL (reference sequence). CDR3 region: CASSHEGHTEAFF. CDR3 bases: TGTGCCAGCAGCCACGAGGGGCACACTGAAGCTTTCTTT.

In its sample, this clone is medium-sized (0.01 to 0.1%). The chain combines TRBV6-1 with TRBJ2-7, with D perhaps given as TRBD1 or TRBD2 (7 bases each). Germline V CDR1 and CDR2: MNHNS, SASEGT. Trimming removed 5 bases at V and 4 bases at J, with 15 bases between. The CDR3 consists of 14 residues. CDR3: CASSRQGGPYEQYF. As DNA, the CDR3 is TGTGCCAGCAGTCGACAGGGAGGGCCTTACGAGCAGTACTTC.

Many counts were recorded for this clone. The chain is built from TRBV12-3 or TRBV12-4 and TRBJ1-1; tentative D call: TRBD1 (5 bases). Trimming removed 6 bases from V and 4 bases from J, with 18 bases in between. The CDR3 contains 15 residues. CDR3: CASRWGANYGTEAFF. In DNA form, the CDR3 reads TGTGCCAGCAGATGGGGCGCCAATTATGGCACTGAAGCTTTCTTT.

The J gene is TRBJ2-6, the V gene TRBV20-1; D unclear. V dropped 6 bases and J dropped 0 bases, with 6 bases sitting between them. This CDR3 comprises 13 residues. Germline V gives CDR1 DFQATT, CDR2 SNEGSKA (reference sequence). This chain's CDR3 is CSALNSGANVLTF. The CDR3, as DNA: TGCAGTGCCCTCAACTCTGGGGCCAACGTCCTGACTTTC.

This clone was detected a few times. This CDR3 fails to terminate in the conserved phenylalanine or tryptophan, so it likely reflects a read error. The V gene is TRBV19, the J gene TRBJ2-1, with 14 bases matching TRBD2. Germline V gives CDR1 LNHDA, CDR2 SQIVND (reference sequence). The length of the CDR3 is 16 residues. The ends lost 8 bases at V and 7 bases at J; junction bases unmatched: 10. DNA for the CDR3: TGTGCCAGTCGACGGGGGACTAGCGGGGGACAGAATGAGCAGTTCCTC. Its translation: CASRRGTSGGQNEQFL.

This clone was counted a few times. V gene TRBV11-2 combines with J gene TRBJ2-1, with D possibly being TRBD1 (5 bases). This CDR3 comprises 15 residues. V dropped 5 bases and J dropped 2 bases, with 13 bases sitting between them. Germline lookup yields CDR1 SGHAT and CDR2 FQNNGV. The CDR3 reads CASSQQEQAYNEQFF. CDR3 DNA: TGTGCCAGCAGCCAACAGGAGCAGGCCTACAATGAGCAGTTCTTC. The full variable domain, rest sourced from reference TRBV11-2 and TRBJ2-1, is EAGVAQSPRYKIIEKRQSVAFWCNPISGHATLYWYQQILGQGPKLLIQFQNNGVVDDSQLPKDRFSAERLKGVDSTLKIQPAKLEDSAVYLCASSQQEQAYNEQFFGPGTRLTVL.

This clone counts as medium-sized. The CDR3: CAWSVRELLIGQYF. The CDR3 DNA reads as TGTGCCTGGAGTGTGAGGGAGCTTCTAATTGGGCAGTACTTC. The V and J genes are TRBV30 and TRBJ2-7; maybe TRBD2 (5 bases). CDR3 length: 14 residues. Germline V lookup: CDR1 GTSNPN, CDR2 SVGIG (reference sequence). V lost 0 bases to trimming and J lost 9 bases, with 18 bases between them. Complete variable domain (other parts from reference TRBV30 and TRBJ2-7): SQTIHQWPATLVQPVGSPLSLECTVEGTSNPNLYWYRQAAGRGLQLLFYSVGIGQISSEVPQNLSASRPQDRQFILSSKKLLLSDSGFYLCAWSVRELLIGQYFGPGTRLTVT.

This clone was seen repeatedly, ten times or more. The CDR3 nucleotides read TGTGCCAGCAGTGAACCTTCAGGGGGCTCTGCATTCAATGAGCAGTTCTTC. Its translation: CASSEPSGGSAFNEQFF. This chain uses TRBV25-1 with TRBJ2-1; 8 bases are shared with TRBD1. CDR1 and CDR2 from the germline V gene are MGHDK and SYGVNS. The ends lost 2 bases at V and 6 bases at J; junction bases unmatched: 12. The CDR3 spans 17 residues. The full variable domain, its missing parts supplied by reference TRBV25-1 and TRBJ2-1, is EADIYQTPRYLVIGTGKKITLECSQTMGHDKMYWYQQDPGMELHLIHYSYGVNSTEKGDLSSESTVSRIRTEHFPLTLESARPSHTSQYLCASSEPSGGSAFNEQFFGPGTRLTVL.

This rearrangement joins TRBV7-2 to TRBJ1-3; 7 bases agree with TRBD1. This CDR3 contains 15 residues. The trim removed 4 bases at V and 1 base at J, leaving 4 bases unmatched. Germline loops: CDR1 SGHTA, CDR2 FQGNSA. CDR3 residues: CASSSQQGSGNTIYF. DNA for the CDR3: TGTGCCAGCAGCTCACAACAGGGGTCTGGAAACACCATATATTTT.

This clone has only a few counts. CDR3: CSVGLSPEGGEQYF. The CDR3 DNA reads TGCAGCGTTGGACTCAGTCCCGAGGGTGGCGAGCAGTACTTC. The chain carries TRBV29-1 and TRBJ2-7; possibly TRBD2 for D (5 bases). CDR1 and CDR2 (germline): SQVTM, ANQGSEA. V lost 4 bases to trimming and J lost 6 bases, with 19 bases between them. This CDR3 contains 14 residues.

By sample share, this clone is medium-sized. The chain joins TRBV11-2 to TRBJ2-7; 11 positions match TRBD2. Trimming at V came to 0 bases and at J to 0 bases, leaving 4 bases not matched to a gene. The germline CDR1 and CDR2 sequences are SGHAT and FQNNGV. The CDR3 extends over 17 amino acids. CDR3 DNA: TGTGCCAGCAGCTTAGAGACTAGCGGGGTTAGCTCCTACGAGCAGTACTTC. This gives the protein CASSLETSGVSSYEQYF.

In nucleotides, the CDR3 is TGTGCCAGCAGCCAAGCACCGGGACAGTTCTACGAGCAGTACTTC. This codes for CASSQAPGQFYEQYF. J is TRBJ2-7 and V is TRBV3-1, with 7 bases fitting TRBD1. Trimming took 1 base from V and 3 from J; bases not matched to a gene: 6. The CDR3 length is 15 residues. The germline gives CDR1 LGHDT, CDR2 YNNKEL (reference sequence).

The genes are TRBV28 and TRBJ2-7; 8 bases fit TRBD1. Germline trimming cut 5 bases from V and 1 base from J; bases unmatched to any gene: 4. The CDR3 is made up of 14 amino acids. Germline assignment: CDR1 MDHEN and CDR2 SYDVKM. The CDR3 nucleotides are TGTGCCAGCAGTGGAAGGACAGGGTCCTACGAGCAGTACTTC. The encoded protein is CASSGRTGSYEQYF.

In its sample, this clone ranks as large. The chain has TRBV20-1 and TRBJ2-7; 12 positions match TRBD2. Germline CDR1 is DFQATT and CDR2 is SNEGSKA (reference sequence). The CDR3 spans 14 residues. V lost 7 bases and J lost 7; bases outside the gene matches: 11. CDR3 region: CSVIPSGRAKEQYF. The CDR3 region has the DNA TGCAGTGTCATTCCTAGCGGGAGGGCCAAGGAGCAGTACTTC.

The genes are TRBV11-2 and TRBJ2-1; TRBD2 matches 9 bases. V lost 1 base and J lost 7; bases outside the gene matches: 5. Looked up from germline, CDR1 is SGHAT and CDR2 is FQNNGV. This CDR3 has 15 amino acids. The CDR3 region has the DNA TGTGCCAGCAGCTTAGGCGAGCGGGAGGTGAATGAGCAGTTCTTC. Protein product: CASSLGEREVNEQFF.